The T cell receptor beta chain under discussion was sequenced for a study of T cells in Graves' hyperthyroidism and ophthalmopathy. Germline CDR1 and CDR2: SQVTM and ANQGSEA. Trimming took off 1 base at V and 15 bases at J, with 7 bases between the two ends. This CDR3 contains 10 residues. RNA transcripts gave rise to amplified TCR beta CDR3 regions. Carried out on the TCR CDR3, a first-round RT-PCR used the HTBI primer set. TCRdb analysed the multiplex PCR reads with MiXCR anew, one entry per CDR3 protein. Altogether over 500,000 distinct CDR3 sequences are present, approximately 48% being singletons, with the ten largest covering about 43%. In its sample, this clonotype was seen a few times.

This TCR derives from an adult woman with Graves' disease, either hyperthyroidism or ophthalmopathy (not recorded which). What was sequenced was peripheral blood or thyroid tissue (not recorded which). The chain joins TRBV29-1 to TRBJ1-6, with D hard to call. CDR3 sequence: CSVEGEDLHF. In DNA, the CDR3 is TGCAGCGTTGAAGGGGAGGACCTCCACTTT. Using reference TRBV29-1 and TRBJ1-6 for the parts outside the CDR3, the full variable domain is SAVISQKPSRDICQRGTSLTIQCQVDSQVTMMFWYRQQPGQSLTLIATANQGSEATYESGFVIDKFPISRPNLTFSTLTVSNMSPEDSSIYLCSVEGEDLHFGNGTRLTVT.